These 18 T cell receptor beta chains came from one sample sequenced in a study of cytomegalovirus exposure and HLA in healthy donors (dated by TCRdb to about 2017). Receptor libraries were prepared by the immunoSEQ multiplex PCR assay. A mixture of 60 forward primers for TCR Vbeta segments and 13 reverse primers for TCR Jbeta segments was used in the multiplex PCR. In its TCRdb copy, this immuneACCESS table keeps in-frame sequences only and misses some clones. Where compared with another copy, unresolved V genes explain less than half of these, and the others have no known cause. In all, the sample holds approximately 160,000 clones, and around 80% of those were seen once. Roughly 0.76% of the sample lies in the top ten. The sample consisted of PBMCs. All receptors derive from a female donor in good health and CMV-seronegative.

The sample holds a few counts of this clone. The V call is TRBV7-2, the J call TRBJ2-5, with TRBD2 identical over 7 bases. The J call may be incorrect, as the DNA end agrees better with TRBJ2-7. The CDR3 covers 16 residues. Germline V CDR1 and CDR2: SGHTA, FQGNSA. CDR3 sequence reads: CASSLTGGLGAYEQYF. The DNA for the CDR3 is TGTGCCAGCAGCTTAACGGGAGGACTAGGAGCCTACGAGCAGTACTTC.

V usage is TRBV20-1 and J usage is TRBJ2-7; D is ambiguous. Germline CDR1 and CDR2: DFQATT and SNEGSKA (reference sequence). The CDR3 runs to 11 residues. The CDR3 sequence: CSAAQLYEQYF. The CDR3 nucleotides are TGCAGCGCGGCACAACTATACGAGCAGTACTTC.

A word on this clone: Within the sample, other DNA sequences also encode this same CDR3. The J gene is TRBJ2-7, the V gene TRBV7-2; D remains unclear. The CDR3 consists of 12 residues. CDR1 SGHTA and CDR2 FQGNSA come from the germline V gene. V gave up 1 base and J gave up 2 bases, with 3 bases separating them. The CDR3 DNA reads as TGTGCCAGCAGCTTAGTTACCTACGAGCAGTACTTC. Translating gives CASSLVTYEQYF.

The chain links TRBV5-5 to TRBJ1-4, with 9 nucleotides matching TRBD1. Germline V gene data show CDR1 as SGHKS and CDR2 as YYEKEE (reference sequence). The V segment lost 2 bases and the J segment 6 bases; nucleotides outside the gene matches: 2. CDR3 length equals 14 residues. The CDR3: CASSFRDRDEKLFF. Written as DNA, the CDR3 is TGTGCCAGCAGCTTCCGGGACAGGGATGAAAAACTGTTTTTT.

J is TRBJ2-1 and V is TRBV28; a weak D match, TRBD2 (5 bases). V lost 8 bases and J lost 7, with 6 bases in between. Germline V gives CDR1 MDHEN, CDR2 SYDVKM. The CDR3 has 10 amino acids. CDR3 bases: TGTGCCAGCGGGAGAAATGAGCAGTTCTTC. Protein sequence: CASGRNEQFF.

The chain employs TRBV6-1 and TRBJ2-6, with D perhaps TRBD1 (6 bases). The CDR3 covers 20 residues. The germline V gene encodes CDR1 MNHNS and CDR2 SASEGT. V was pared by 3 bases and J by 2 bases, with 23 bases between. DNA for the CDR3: TGTGCCAGCAGTGAGCGAGTACTTGCGCGGGCAGGGGCTGGGGCCAACGTCCTGACTTTC. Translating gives CASSERVLARAGAGANVLTF.

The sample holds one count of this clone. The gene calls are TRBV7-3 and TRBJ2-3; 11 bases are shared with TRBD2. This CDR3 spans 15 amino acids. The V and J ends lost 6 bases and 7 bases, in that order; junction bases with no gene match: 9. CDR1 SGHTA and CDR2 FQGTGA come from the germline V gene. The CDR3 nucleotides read TGTGCCAGCAGTCCCGGGACTAGCGGATCCCATACGCAGTATTTT. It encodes CASSPGTSGSHTQYF.

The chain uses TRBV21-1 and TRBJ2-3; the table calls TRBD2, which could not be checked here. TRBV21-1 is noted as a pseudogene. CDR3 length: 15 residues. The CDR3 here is CASGAEGGIGDTQYF. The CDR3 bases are TGTGCCAGCGGAGCAGAGGGCGGGATTGGAGATACGCAGTATTTT.

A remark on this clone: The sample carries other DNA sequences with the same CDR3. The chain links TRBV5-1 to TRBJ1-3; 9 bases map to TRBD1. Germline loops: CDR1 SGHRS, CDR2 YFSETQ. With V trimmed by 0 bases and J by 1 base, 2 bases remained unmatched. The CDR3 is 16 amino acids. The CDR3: CASSLGGTGSGNTIYF. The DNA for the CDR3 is TGCGCCAGCAGCTTGGGAGGGACAGGGTCTGGAAACACCATATATTTT.

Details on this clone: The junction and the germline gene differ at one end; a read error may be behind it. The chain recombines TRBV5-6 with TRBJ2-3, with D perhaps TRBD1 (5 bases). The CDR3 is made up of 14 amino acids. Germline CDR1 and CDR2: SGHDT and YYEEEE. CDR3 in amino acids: CASSLGHSTNTQYF. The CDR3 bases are TGTGCCAGCAGCTTAGGACACAGCACAAATACGCAGTATTTT.

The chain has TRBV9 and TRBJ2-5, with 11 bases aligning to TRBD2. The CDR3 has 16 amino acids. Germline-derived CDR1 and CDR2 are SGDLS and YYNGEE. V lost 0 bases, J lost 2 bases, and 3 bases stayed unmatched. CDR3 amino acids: CASSVATSGVQETQYF. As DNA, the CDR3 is TGTGCCAGCAGCGTAGCGACTAGCGGGGTACAAGAGACCCAGTACTTC. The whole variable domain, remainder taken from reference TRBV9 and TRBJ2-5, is DSGVTQTPKHLITATGQRVTLRCSPRSGDLSVYWYQQSLDQGLQFLIQYYNGEERAKGNILERFSAQQFPDLHSELNLSSLELGDSALYFCASSVATSGVQETQYFGPGTRLLVL.

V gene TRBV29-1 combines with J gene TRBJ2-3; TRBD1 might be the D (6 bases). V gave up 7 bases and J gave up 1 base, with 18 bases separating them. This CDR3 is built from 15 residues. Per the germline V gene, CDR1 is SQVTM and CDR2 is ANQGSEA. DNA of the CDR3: TGCAGCGGGGGGCTCTCAGCGGATGGCACAGATACGCAGTATTTT. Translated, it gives CSGGLSADGTDTQYF.

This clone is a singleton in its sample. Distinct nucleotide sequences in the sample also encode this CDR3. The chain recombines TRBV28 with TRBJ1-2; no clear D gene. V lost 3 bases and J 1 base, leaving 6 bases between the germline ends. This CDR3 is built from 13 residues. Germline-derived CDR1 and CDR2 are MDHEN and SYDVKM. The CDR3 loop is CASSFGGNYGYTF. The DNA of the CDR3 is TGTGCCAGCAGTTTTGGCGGTAACTATGGCTACACCTTC.

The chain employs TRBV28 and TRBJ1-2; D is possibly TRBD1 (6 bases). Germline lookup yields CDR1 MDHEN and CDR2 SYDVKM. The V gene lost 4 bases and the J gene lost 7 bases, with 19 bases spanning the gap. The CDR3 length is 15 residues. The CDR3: CASSSNTGTARGYTF. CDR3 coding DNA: TGTGCCAGCAGTTCGAACACAGGGACGGCCCGTGGCTACACCTTC.

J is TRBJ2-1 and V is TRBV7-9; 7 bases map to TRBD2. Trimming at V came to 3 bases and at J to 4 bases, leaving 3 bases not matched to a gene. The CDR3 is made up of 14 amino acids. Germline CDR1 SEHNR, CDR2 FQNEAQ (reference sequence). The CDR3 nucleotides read TGTGCCAGCAGCTTTTGGACTAGTTACAATGAGCAGTTCTTC. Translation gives CASSFWTSYNEQFF.

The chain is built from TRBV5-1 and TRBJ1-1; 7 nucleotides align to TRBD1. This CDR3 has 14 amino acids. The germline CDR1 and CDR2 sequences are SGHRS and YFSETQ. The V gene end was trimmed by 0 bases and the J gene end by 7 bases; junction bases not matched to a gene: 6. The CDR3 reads CASSLGSTGVEAFF. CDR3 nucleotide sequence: TGCGCCAGCAGCTTGGGGAGTACAGGGGTTGAAGCTTTCTTT.

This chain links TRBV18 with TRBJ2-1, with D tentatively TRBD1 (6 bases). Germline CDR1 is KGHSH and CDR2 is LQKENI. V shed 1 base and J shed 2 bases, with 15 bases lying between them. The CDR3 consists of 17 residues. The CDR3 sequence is CASSPLNLDSPYNEQFF. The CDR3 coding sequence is TGTGCCAGCTCACCACTCAATCTGGACAGCCCCTACAATGAGCAGTTCTTC.

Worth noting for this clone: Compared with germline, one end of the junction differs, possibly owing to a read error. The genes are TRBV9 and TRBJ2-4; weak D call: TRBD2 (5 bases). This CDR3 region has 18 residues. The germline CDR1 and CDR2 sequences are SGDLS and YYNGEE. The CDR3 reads CASSPLTNPLGAKNSQYF. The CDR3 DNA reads TGTGCCAGCAGCCCCCTAACCAACCCTTTGGGAGCCAAAAACAGTCAGTACTTC.